Listed here is a single T cell receptor (beta chain). The antigen remains undetermined. The V gene lost 2 bases and the J gene lost 4 bases, with 14 bases spanning the gap. This CDR3 region has 15 residues. Germline assignment: CDR1 KGHSH and CDR2 LQKENI. This entry is derived from a study of cytomegalovirus exposure and HLA in healthy donors. Broader study findings: The study flagged some 170 TCR beta chains as cytomegalovirus-associated. Associated with HLA alleles at 0.05 false discovery rate in a later analysis were 17,000 or so TCR beta sequences. In a later analysis, CMV-associated beta chains were mostly HLA-associated, it appeared.

The PCR made use of 60 Vbeta and 13 Jbeta primers. TCRdb's table, derived via immunoSEQ multiplex PCR, lists solely in-frame clones and lacks some. The repertoire holds fewer than 100,000 clones, with about 74% as singletons. The specimen was PBMCs. This TCR was recovered from a female donor in good health and CMV-seronegative. The V gene is TRBV18, the J gene TRBJ1-2; D is possibly TRBD1 (5 bases). The CDR3 loop is CASSPGEGRPYGYTF. The CDR3 DNA reads TGTGCCAGCTCACCAGGGGAGGGGAGACCCTATGGCTACACCTTC.